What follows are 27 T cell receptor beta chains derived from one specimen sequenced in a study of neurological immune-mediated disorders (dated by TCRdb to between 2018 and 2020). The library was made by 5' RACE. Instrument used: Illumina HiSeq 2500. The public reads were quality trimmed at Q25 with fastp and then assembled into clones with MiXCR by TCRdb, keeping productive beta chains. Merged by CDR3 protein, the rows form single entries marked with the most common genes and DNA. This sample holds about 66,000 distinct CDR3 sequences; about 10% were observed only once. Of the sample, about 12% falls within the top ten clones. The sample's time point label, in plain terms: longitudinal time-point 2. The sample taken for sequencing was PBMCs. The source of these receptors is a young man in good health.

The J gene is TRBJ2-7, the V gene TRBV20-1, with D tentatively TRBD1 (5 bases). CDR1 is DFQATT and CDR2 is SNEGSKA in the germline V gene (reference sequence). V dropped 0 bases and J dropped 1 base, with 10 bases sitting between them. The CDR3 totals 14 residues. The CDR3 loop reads CSARDGARSYEQYF. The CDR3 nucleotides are TGCAGTGCTAGAGATGGGGCTAGGTCCTACGAGCAGTACTTC.

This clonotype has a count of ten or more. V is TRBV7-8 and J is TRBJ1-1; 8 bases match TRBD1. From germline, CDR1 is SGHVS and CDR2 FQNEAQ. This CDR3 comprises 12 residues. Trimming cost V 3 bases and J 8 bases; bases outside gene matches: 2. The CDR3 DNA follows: TGTGCCAGCAGCTTGGACAGGGTCGAAGCTTTCTTT. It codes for CASSLDRVEAFF.

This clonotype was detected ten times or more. The CDR3, as DNA: TGTGCCAGCAGTTTCCTGGGAACGAAAGAATACGAGCAGTACTTC. Translated: CASSFLGTKEYEQYF. The chain uses TRBV28 and TRBJ2-7, with unresolved D. The germline gives CDR1 MDHEN, CDR2 SYDVKM. The CDR3 extends over 15 amino acids. Trimming removed 3 bases from V and 4 bases from J, with 16 bases in between.

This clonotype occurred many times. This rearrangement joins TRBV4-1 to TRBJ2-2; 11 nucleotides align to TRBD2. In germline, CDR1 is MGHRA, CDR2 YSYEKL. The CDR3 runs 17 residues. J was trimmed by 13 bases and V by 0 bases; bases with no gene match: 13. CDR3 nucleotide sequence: TGCGCCAGCAGCCAAGATACGCCGGGACTAGCGGCCCGCGGGCTGTTTTTT. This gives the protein CASSQDTPGLAARGLFF.

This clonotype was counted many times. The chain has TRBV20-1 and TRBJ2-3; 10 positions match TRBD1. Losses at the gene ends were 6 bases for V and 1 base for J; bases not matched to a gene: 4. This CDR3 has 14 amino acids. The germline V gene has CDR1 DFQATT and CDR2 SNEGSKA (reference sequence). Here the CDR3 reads CSAKGTGGTDTQYF. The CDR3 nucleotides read TGCAGTGCAAAAGGGACAGGGGGCACAGATACGCAGTATTTT.

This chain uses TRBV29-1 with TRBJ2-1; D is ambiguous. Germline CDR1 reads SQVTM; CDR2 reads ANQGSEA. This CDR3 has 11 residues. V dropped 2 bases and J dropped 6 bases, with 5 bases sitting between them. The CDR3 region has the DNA TGCAGCGTTGAACGAAGCAATGAGCAGTTCTTC. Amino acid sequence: CSVERSNEQFF.

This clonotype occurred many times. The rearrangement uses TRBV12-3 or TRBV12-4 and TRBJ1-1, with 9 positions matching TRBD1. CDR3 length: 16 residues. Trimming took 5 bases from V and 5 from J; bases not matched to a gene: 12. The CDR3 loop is CASSMGTGQWRTEAFF. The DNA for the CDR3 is TGTGCCAGCAGTATGGGGACAGGGCAGTGGAGGACTGAAGCTTTCTTT.

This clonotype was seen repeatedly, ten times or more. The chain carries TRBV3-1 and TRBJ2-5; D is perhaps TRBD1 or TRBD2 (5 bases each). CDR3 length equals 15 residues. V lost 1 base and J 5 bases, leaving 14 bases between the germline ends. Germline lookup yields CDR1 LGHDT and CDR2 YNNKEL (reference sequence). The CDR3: CASSQGGAFGETQYF. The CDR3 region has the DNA TGTGCCAGCAGCCAAGGAGGGGCCTTCGGGGAGACCCAGTACTTC.

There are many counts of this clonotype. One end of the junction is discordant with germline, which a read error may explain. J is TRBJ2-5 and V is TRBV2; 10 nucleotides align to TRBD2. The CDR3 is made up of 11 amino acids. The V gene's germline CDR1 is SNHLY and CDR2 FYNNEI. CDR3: CASQLTSGECF. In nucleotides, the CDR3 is TGTGCCAGCCAGCTAACTAGCGGGGAATGCTTC.

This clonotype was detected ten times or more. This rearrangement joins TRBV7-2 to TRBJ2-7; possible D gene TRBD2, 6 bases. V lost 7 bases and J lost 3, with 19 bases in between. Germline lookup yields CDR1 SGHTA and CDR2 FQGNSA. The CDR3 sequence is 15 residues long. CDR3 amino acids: CASTPAWEARYEQYF. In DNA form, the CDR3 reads TGTGCCAGCACCCCGGCCTGGGAGGCCCGCTACGAGCAGTACTTC.

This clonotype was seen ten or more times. The CDR3 here is CASSFSGYSYEQYF. Here the CDR3 DNA reads TGCGCCAGCAGCTTTAGCGGGTATTCCTACGAGCAGTACTTC. The chain couples TRBV5-1 to TRBJ2-7; 7 nucleotides align to TRBD2. CDR1 and CDR2 from the germline V gene are SGHRS and YFSETQ. The CDR3 consists of 14 residues. The trim removed 2 bases at V and 1 base at J, leaving 3 bases unmatched.

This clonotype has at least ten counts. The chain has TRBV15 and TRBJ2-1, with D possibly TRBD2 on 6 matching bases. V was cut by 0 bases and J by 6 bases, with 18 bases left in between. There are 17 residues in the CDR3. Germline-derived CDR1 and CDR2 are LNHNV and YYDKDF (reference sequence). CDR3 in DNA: TGTGCCACCAGCAGAGATCTTGGCCTAGCGCTCGGCAATGAGCAGTTCTTC. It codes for CATSRDLGLALGNEQFF.

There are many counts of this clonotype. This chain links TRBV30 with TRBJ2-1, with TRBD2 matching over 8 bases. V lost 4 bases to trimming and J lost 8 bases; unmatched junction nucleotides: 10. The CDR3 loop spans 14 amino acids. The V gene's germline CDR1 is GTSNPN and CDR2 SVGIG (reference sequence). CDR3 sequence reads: CAWNRAGGPHEQFF. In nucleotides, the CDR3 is TGTGCCTGGAACCGGGCGGGAGGCCCCCATGAGCAGTTCTTC. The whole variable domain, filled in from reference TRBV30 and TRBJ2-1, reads SQTIHQWPATLVQPVGSPLSLECTVEGTSNPNLYWYRQAAGRGLQLLFYSVGIGQISSEVPQNLSASRPQDRQFILSSKKLLLSDSGFYLCAWNRAGGPHEQFFGPGTRLTVL.

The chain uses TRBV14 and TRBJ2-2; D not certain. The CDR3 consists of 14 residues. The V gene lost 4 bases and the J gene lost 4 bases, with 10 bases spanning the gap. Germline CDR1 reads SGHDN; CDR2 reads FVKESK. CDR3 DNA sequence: TGTGCCAGCAGCCGAGGCTATGGCACCGGGGAGCTGTTTTTT. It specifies CASSRGYGTGELFF.

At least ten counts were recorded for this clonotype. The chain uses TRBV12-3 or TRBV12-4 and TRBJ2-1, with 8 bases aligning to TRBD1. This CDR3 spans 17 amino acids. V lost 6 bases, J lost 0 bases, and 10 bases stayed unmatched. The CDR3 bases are TGTGCCAGCAGACCATCCCTCGGACAGGGCTCCTACAATGAGCAGTTCTTC. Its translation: CASRPSLGQGSYNEQFF.

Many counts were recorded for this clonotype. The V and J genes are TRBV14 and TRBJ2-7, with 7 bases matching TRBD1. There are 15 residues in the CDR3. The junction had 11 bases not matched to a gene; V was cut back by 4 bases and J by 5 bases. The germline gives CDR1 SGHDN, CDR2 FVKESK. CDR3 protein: CASSRLAQGPNEQYF. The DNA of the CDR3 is TGTGCCAGCAGCCGACTCGCACAGGGGCCCAACGAGCAGTACTTC. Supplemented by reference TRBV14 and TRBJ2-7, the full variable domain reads EAGVTQFPSHSVIEKGQTVTLRCDPISGHDNLYWYRRVMGKEIKFLLHFVKESKQDESGMPNNRFLAERTGGTYSTLKVQPAELEDSGVYFCASSRLAQGPNEQYFGPGTRLTVT.

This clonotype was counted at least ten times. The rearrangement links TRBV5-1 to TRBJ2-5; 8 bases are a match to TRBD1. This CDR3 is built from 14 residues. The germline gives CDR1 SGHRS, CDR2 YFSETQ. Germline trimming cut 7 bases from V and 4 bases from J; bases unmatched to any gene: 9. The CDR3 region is CASYLQGAGETQYF. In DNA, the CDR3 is TGCGCCAGCTACCTCCAGGGGGCGGGAGAGACCCAGTACTTC. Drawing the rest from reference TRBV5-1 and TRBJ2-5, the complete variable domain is KAGVTQTPRYLIKTRGQQVTLSCSPISGHRSVSWYQQTPGQGLQFLFEYFSETQRNKGNFPGRFSGRQFSNSRSEMNVSTLELGDSALYLCASYLQGAGETQYFGPGTRLLVL.

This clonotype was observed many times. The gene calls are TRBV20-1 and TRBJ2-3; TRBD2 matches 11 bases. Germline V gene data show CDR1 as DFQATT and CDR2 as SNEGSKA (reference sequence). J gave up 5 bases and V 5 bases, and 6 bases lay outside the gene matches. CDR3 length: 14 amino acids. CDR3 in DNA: TGCAGTGCTCCTAGCGGGAGGTTGGGAGATACGCAGTATTTT. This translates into CSAPSGRLGDTQYF.

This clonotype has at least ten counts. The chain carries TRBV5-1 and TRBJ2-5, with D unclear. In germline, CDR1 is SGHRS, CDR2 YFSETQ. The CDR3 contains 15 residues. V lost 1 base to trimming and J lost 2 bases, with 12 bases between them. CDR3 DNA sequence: TGCGCCAGCAGCTTGTTTATGGGCCCGCAAGAGACCCAGTACTTC. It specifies CASSLFMGPQETQYF.

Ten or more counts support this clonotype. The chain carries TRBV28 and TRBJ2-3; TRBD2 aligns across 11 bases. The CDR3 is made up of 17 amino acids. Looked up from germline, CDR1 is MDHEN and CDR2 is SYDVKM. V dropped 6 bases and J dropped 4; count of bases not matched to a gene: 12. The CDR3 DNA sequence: TGTGCCAGCAGCCATCGACTAGCGGGAAGTCGGTCAGATACGCAGTATTTT. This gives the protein CASSHRLAGSRSDTQYF.

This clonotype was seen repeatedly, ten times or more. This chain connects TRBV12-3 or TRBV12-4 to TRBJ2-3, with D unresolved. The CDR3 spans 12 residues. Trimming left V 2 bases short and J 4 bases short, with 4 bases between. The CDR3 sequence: CASSLQSDTQYF. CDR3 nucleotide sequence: TGTGCCAGCAGTTTACAGTCAGATACGCAGTATTTT.

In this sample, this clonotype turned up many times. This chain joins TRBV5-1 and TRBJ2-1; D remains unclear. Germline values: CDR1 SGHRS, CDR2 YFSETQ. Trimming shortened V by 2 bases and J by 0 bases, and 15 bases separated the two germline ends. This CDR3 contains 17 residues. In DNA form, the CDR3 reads TGCGCCAGCAGCTTCACCAGGACGATTAGCTCCTACAATGAGCAGTTCTTC. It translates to CASSFTRTISSYNEQFF.

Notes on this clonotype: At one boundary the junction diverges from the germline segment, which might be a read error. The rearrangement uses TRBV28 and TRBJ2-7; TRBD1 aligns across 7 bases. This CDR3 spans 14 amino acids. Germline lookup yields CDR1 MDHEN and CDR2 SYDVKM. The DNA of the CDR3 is TGTGACAGCAGACCACGGGACAGCTCCTACGAGCAGTACTTC. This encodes CDSRPRDSSYEQYF.

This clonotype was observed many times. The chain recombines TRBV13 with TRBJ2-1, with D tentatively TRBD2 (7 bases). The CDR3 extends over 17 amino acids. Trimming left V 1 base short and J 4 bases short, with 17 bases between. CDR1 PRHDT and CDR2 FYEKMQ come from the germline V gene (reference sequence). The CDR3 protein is CASSLAPRGAPYNEQFF. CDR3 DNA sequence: TGTGCCAGCAGCTTAGCCCCCCGGGGGGCCCCATACAATGAGCAGTTCTTC.

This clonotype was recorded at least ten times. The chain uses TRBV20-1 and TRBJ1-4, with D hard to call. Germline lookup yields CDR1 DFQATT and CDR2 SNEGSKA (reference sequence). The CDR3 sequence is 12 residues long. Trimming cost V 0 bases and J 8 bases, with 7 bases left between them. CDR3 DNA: TGCAGTGCTAGAGACGGTCTCGAAAAACTGTTTTTT. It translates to CSARDGLEKLFF.

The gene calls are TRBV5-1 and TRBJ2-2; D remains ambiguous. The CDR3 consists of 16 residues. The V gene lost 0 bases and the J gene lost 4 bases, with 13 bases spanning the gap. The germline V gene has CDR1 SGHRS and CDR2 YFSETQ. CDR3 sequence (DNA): TGCGCCAGCAGCTTGGTCGGCGTGGGCATCACCGGGGAGCTGTTTTTT. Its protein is CASSLVGVGITGELFF.

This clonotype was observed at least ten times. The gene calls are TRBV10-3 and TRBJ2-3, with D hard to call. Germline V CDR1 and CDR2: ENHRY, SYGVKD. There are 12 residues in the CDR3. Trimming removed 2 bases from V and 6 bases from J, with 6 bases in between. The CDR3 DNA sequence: TGTGCCATCAGTGAGCTGGCGGATACGCAGTATTTT. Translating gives CAISELADTQYF.